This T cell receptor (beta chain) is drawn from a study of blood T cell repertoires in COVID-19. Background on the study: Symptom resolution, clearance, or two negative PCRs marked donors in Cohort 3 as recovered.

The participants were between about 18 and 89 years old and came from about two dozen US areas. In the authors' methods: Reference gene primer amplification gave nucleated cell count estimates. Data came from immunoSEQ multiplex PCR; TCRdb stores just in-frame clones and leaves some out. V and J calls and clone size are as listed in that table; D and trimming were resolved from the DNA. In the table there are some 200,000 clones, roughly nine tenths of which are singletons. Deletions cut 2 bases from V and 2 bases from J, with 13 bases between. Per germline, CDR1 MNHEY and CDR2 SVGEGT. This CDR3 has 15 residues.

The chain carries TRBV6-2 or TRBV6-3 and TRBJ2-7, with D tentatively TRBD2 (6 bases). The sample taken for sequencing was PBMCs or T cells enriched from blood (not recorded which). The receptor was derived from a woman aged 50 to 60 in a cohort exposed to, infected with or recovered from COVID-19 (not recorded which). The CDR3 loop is CASSYAGREAYEQYF. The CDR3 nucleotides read TGTGCCAGCAGTTACGCGGGCAGGGAGGCCTACGAGCAGTACTTC.